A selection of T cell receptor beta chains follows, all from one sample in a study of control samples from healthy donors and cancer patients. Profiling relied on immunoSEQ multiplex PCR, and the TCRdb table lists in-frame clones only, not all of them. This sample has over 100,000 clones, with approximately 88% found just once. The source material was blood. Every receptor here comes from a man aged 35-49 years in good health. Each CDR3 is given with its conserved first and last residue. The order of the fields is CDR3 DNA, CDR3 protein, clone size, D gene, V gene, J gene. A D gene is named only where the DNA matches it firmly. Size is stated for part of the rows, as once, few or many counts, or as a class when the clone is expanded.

cdr3_nt: TGTGCCAGCAGGACCCCGGACAAGGGGAAAAGGGAGCTGTTTTTT; cdr3_aa: CASRTPDKGKRELFF; clone_size: once; d_call: -; v_call: TRBV6-5; j_call: TRBJ2-2
cdr3_nt: TGTGCCAGCAGTCGAGCCGGGACAGGGGGCGTCTATGGCTACACCTTC; cdr3_aa: CASSRAGTGGVYGYTF; clone_size: few; d_call: TRBD1; v_call: TRBV14; j_call: TRBJ1-2
cdr3_nt: TGTGCCAGCAGTTTCTTCCGAAACTCCTACGAGCAGTACTTC; cdr3_aa: CASSFFRNSYEQYF; clone_size: -; d_call: -; v_call: TRBV28; j_call: TRBJ2-7
cdr3_nt: TGTGCCAGCAGCGTGGACTTAAGTGCCTATGGCTACACCTTC; cdr3_aa: CASSVDLSAYGYTF; clone_size: -; d_call: -; v_call: TRBV9; j_call: TRBJ1-2
cdr3_nt: TGTGCCAGCAGCTCAACTCCCGGGACAGAGAACACTGAAGCTTTCTTT; cdr3_aa: CASSSTPGTENTEAFF; clone_size: -; d_call: TRBD1; v_call: TRBV7-3; j_call: TRBJ1-1
cdr3_nt: TGCGCCAGCAACGGGGGGGCGAGCGGCTACACCTTC; cdr3_aa: CASNGGASGYTF; clone_size: -; d_call: -; v_call: TRBV5-1; j_call: TRBJ1-2
cdr3_nt: TGCGCCAGCAGCCCTACCAGGACTAGCGGGGGCCTGGGGGATGAGCAGTTCTTC; cdr3_aa: CASSPTRTSGGLGDEQFF; clone_size: -; d_call: TRBD2; v_call: TRBV5-1; j_call: TRBJ2-1
cdr3_nt: TGTGCCAGCAGTTACTCGAGGCTAGCGGGGGGCATCCAAGAGACCCAGTACTTC; cdr3_aa: CASSYSRLAGGIQETQYF; clone_size: -; d_call: TRBD2; v_call: TRBV6-2/TRBV6-3; j_call: TRBJ2-5
cdr3_nt: TGCAGTGCTAGTGATCCGGGACAGGGAGGTTTAAGGTCTGAAGCTTTCTTT; cdr3_aa: CSASDPGQGGLRSEAFF; clone_size: -; d_call: TRBD1; v_call: TRBV20-1; j_call: TRBJ1-1
cdr3_nt: TGTGCCAGCAGTTTAATAGACACCAATCAGCCCCAGCATTTT; cdr3_aa: CASSLIDTNQPQHF; clone_size: -; d_call: -; v_call: TRBV28; j_call: TRBJ1-5
cdr3_nt: TGCGCCAGCAGCTTGGGCGGTTCTAGCACAGATACGCAGTATTTT; cdr3_aa: CASSLGGSSTDTQYF; clone_size: -; d_call: -; v_call: TRBV5-1; j_call: TRBJ2-3
cdr3_nt: TGTGCCAGCAGCTCGGGACAGCCTAGCACAGATACGCAGTATTTT; cdr3_aa: CASSSGQPSTDTQYF; clone_size: -; d_call: TRBD1; v_call: TRBV7-2; j_call: TRBJ2-3
cdr3_nt: TGTGCCAGCAGCCAAGATCCCGGGAACACTGAAGCTTTCTTT; cdr3_aa: CASSQDPGNTEAFF; clone_size: once; d_call: -; v_call: TRBV4-2; j_call: TRBJ1-1
cdr3_nt: TGTGCCACCGGACAGGGTGGTGAGCAGTACTTC; cdr3_aa: CATGQGGEQYF; clone_size: few; d_call: TRBD1; v_call: TRBV10-3; j_call: TRBJ2-7
cdr3_nt: TGCGCCAGCAGTGGAGCAGGTTTAGGTTCACCCCTCCACTTT; cdr3_aa: CASSGAGLGSPLHF; clone_size: -; d_call: -; v_call: TRBV10-2; j_call: TRBJ1-6
cdr3_nt: TGTGCAAGTCGTAAAACAGGGGAGGCGGAAAAACTGTTTTTT; cdr3_aa: CASRKTGEAEKLFF; clone_size: -; d_call: -; v_call: TRBV12-2; j_call: TRBJ1-4
cdr3_nt: TGTGCCAGCAGGAAGGACAGGGGGATACCTGAAGCTTTCTTT; cdr3_aa: CASRKDRGIPEAFF; clone_size: -; d_call: TRBD1; v_call: TRBV5-4; j_call: TRBJ1-1
cdr3_nt: TGTGCCAGCAGCTTGGGACAGGGAAGTGAGCAGTTCTTC; cdr3_aa: CASSLGQGSEQFF; clone_size: -; d_call: TRBD1; v_call: TRBV5-4; j_call: TRBJ2-1
cdr3_nt: TGTGCCAGCAAAATATACACAGGCGGAAATCAGCCCCAGCATTTT; cdr3_aa: CASKIYTGGNQPQHF; clone_size: -; d_call: -; v_call: TRBV28; j_call: TRBJ1-5
cdr3_nt: TGCGCCAGCGCCGGGGCAGATACGCAGTATTTT; cdr3_aa: CASAGADTQYF; clone_size: -; d_call: -; v_call: TRBV5-1; j_call: TRBJ2-3
cdr3_nt: TGCGCCAGCAGCCAAGGAAGGGACCATAATTCACCCCTCCACTTT; cdr3_aa: CASSQGRDHNSPLHF; clone_size: -; d_call: -; v_call: TRBV4-3; j_call: TRBJ1-6
cdr3_nt: TGTGCCAGCACCTCTAGCGGGGCCTTCTACGAGCAGTACTTC; cdr3_aa: CASTSSGAFYEQYF; clone_size: -; d_call: TRBD2; v_call: TRBV11-2; j_call: TRBJ2-7
cdr3_nt: TGTGCCACCAGTGACTCCGGGACAGCCTACGAGCAGTACTTC; cdr3_aa: CATSDSGTAYEQYF; clone_size: -; d_call: TRBD1; v_call: TRBV24-1; j_call: TRBJ2-7
cdr3_nt: TGCGCCAGCAGCCAAGCTAAAGGGGCAACTGAAGCTTTCTTT; cdr3_aa: CASSQAKGATEAFF; clone_size: -; d_call: -; v_call: TRBV4-3; j_call: TRBJ1-1
cdr3_nt: TGTGCCATGAGGACTAGCGGTGGCTCCTACGAGCAGTACTTC; cdr3_aa: CAMRTSGGSYEQYF; clone_size: few; d_call: TRBD2; v_call: TRBV10-3; j_call: TRBJ2-7
cdr3_nt: TGTGCCTACGACCCCGGATCCTACTATGGCTACACCTTC; cdr3_aa: CAYDPGSYYGYTF; clone_size: -; d_call: -; v_call: TRBV30; j_call: TRBJ1-2
cdr3_nt: TGTGCCAGCAGCGCCCGGACCTCTCCCACTGAAGCTTTCTTT; cdr3_aa: CASSARTSPTEAFF; clone_size: -; d_call: -; v_call: TRBV9; j_call: TRBJ1-1
cdr3_nt: TGCGCCAGCAGCCAAGATGCAGGGGCCTACTATGGCTACACCTTC; cdr3_aa: CASSQDAGAYYGYTF; clone_size: -; d_call: -; v_call: TRBV4-1; j_call: TRBJ1-2
cdr3_nt: TGTGCCAGCGGTACACCGTGGGAGACCCAGTACTTC; cdr3_aa: CASGTPWETQYF; clone_size: -; d_call: -; v_call: TRBV12-3/TRBV12-4; j_call: TRBJ2-5
cdr3_nt: TGCAGCGTTGACCTAGCGGGGTTGGATACGCAGTATTTT; cdr3_aa: CSVDLAGLDTQYF; clone_size: -; d_call: TRBD2; v_call: TRBV29-1; j_call: TRBJ2-3
cdr3_nt: TGTGCCAGCAGTCCCTATCTTGGCAGCTATGGCTACACCTTC; cdr3_aa: CASSPYLGSYGYTF; clone_size: -; d_call: -; v_call: TRBV27; j_call: TRBJ1-2
cdr3_nt: TGTGCAAGTCGGATGAGCGGGGGACCCAGCACAGATACGCAGTATTTT; cdr3_aa: CASRMSGGPSTDTQYF; clone_size: few; d_call: -; v_call: TRBV12-2; j_call: TRBJ2-3
cdr3_nt: TGTGCCAGTAGTAGAATGCGGGGGACATACGAGCAGTACTTC; cdr3_aa: CASSRMRGTYEQYF; clone_size: -; d_call: -; v_call: TRBV19; j_call: TRBJ2-7
cdr3_nt: TGTGCCAGCAGTTACTCGGCGGGGAGAAATCAGCCCCAGCATTTT; cdr3_aa: CASSYSAGRNQPQHF; clone_size: -; d_call: -; v_call: TRBV6-6; j_call: TRBJ1-5
cdr3_nt: TGTGCCAGCAGCCAAGAAGGGCAGACCTTCACAGATACGCAGTATTTT; cdr3_aa: CASSQEGQTFTDTQYF; clone_size: -; d_call: -; v_call: TRBV4-2; j_call: TRBJ2-3
cdr3_nt: TGTGCCAGCAGCTCGAGGACCTCAGAGGGGGAAAAACTGTTTTTT; cdr3_aa: CASSSRTSEGEKLFF; clone_size: -; d_call: -; v_call: TRBV13; j_call: TRBJ1-4
cdr3_nt: TGTGCCAGCAGCCAAGATGGGGGGAGCAATCAGCCCCAGCATTTT; cdr3_aa: CASSQDGGSNQPQHF; clone_size: -; d_call: -; v_call: TRBV3-1/TRBV3-2; j_call: TRBJ1-5
cdr3_nt: TGCGCCAGCAGACCTAACCCGGGACAGAACTCTGGGGCCAACGTCCTGACTTTC; cdr3_aa: CASRPNPGQNSGANVLTF; clone_size: -; d_call: TRBD1; v_call: TRBV5-1; j_call: TRBJ2-6
cdr3_nt: TGTGCCAGCAGAGCCGGAACCTACTCTGGAAACACCATATATTTT; cdr3_aa: CASRAGTYSGNTIYF; clone_size: -; d_call: -; v_call: TRBV6-6; j_call: TRBJ1-3
cdr3_nt: TGTGCCAGCAGCGTAGGTCTAGTAGCGACCGGGGAGCTGTTTTTT; cdr3_aa: CASSVGLVATGELFF; clone_size: -; d_call: -; v_call: TRBV9; j_call: TRBJ2-2
cdr3_nt: TGCGCCAGCAGCCAAAGGACTAGCGGGGAGACCTACAATGAGCAGTTCTTC; cdr3_aa: CASSQRTSGETYNEQFF; clone_size: -; d_call: TRBD2; v_call: TRBV4-3; j_call: TRBJ2-1
cdr3_nt: TGCGCCAGCAGCCCCCTACAGGGATTTACGAATTCACCCCTCCACTTT; cdr3_aa: CASSPLQGFTNSPLHF; clone_size: few; d_call: -; v_call: TRBV5-1; j_call: TRBJ1-6
cdr3_nt: TGTGCCAGCAGCTTGTGGACAGGGGAAGCTTTCTTT; cdr3_aa: CASSLWTGEAFF; clone_size: -; d_call: TRBD1; v_call: TRBV5-6; j_call: TRBJ1-1
cdr3_nt: TGTGCCAGCAGCCTACTAGCGGTAGATACGCAGTATTTT; cdr3_aa: CASSLLAVDTQYF; clone_size: -; d_call: TRBD2; v_call: TRBV7-3; j_call: TRBJ2-3
cdr3_nt: TGCGCCAGCAGCCAAGATCAGGACAGTCCCTACGAGCAGTACTTC; cdr3_aa: CASSQDQDSPYEQYF; clone_size: -; d_call: -; v_call: TRBV4-3; j_call: TRBJ2-7
cdr3_nt: TGTGCCAGCTCACCGGACAGGGATCAGCCCCAGCATTTT; cdr3_aa: CASSPDRDQPQHF; clone_size: -; d_call: TRBD1; v_call: TRBV18; j_call: TRBJ1-5
cdr3_nt: TGCAGTGCCGGCGGAAAGGCGCCCCAGTACTTC; cdr3_aa: CSAGGKAPQYF; clone_size: -; d_call: -; v_call: TRBV20-1; j_call: TRBJ2-5
cdr3_nt: TGTGCCAGCAGTCAAAAGCCGGGACGCCGCTACGAGCAGTACTTC; cdr3_aa: CASSQKPGRRYEQYF; clone_size: once; d_call: -; v_call: TRBV27; j_call: TRBJ2-7
cdr3_nt: TGTGCCAGCAGTCGGACAGGCAACGGGAGAAATCAGCCCCAGCATTTT; cdr3_aa: CASSRTGNGRNQPQHF; clone_size: -; d_call: TRBD1; v_call: TRBV5-6; j_call: TRBJ1-5
cdr3_nt: TGCAGCGGCCTGTCGGGTTCTGACGAGCAGTACTTC; cdr3_aa: CSGLSGSDEQYF; clone_size: -; d_call: -; v_call: TRBV29-1; j_call: TRBJ2-7
cdr3_nt: TGTGCCAGCAGCCCATCAGGGGGCTACGGCACTGAAGCTTTCTTT; cdr3_aa: CASSPSGGYGTEAFF; clone_size: once; d_call: TRBD1; v_call: TRBV27; j_call: TRBJ1-1
cdr3_nt: TGTGCCAGCAGTTACCGGCGTAAGCAGCCCAACGAGCAGTACTTC; cdr3_aa: CASSYRRKQPNEQYF; clone_size: -; d_call: -; v_call: TRBV6-5; j_call: TRBJ2-7
cdr3_nt: TGTGCCTGGACCGGTGGACGGATGAACACTGAAGCTTTCTTT; cdr3_aa: CAWTGGRMNTEAFF; clone_size: -; d_call: -; v_call: TRBV30; j_call: TRBJ1-1
cdr3_nt: TGTGCCAGCAGCTTGACAGGGACTTCTAATGAAAAACTGTTTTTT; cdr3_aa: CASSLTGTSNEKLFF; clone_size: -; d_call: -; v_call: TRBV5-5; j_call: TRBJ1-4
cdr3_nt: TGTGCCAGCAGCCCCGGGACAGGCTATGGCTACACCTTC; cdr3_aa: CASSPGTGYGYTF; clone_size: -; d_call: TRBD1; v_call: TRBV7-8; j_call: TRBJ1-2
cdr3_nt: TGTGCCAGCAGCTTATCTGTGGGGGCTAGCACAGATACGCAGTATTTT; cdr3_aa: CASSLSVGASTDTQYF; clone_size: -; d_call: -; v_call: TRBV7-9; j_call: TRBJ2-3
cdr3_nt: TGTGCCAGCAGCCAAAAAGGGCAGCCCACTGAAGCTTTCTTT; cdr3_aa: CASSQKGQPTEAFF; clone_size: -; d_call: -; v_call: TRBV3-1/TRBV3-2; j_call: TRBJ1-1
cdr3_nt: TGTGCCAGCAGTGCTAGGACCACTGAAGCTTTCTTT; cdr3_aa: CASSARTTEAFF; clone_size: -; d_call: -; v_call: TRBV28; j_call: TRBJ1-1
cdr3_nt: TGTGCCAGCACCGCCGGGGGACTACCTTACGAGCAGTACTTC; cdr3_aa: CASTAGGLPYEQYF; clone_size: -; d_call: TRBD2; v_call: TRBV28; j_call: TRBJ2-7
cdr3_nt: TGTGCCAGCAGCCGGGACAGGGGCGGGACTGAAGCTTTCTTT; cdr3_aa: CASSRDRGGTEAFF; clone_size: -; d_call: TRBD1; v_call: TRBV7-9; j_call: TRBJ1-1